The next 14 T cell receptor beta chains were all read from a single sample in a study of graft-versus-host responses after intestinal transplantation. Their cognate antigens are unknown. Here immunoSEQ multiplex PCR was the method, and the copy in TCRdb shows in-frame clones only, minus some. The data contain around 89,000 clones, roughly 90% of them singletons. The sample in question was unstimulated CD8+ T cells sorted from spleen or lymph node cells, obtained before transplant. The source of these receptors is a human donor who was the organ donor for an intestinal transplant.

The chain carries TRBV19 and TRBJ1-5; D is possibly TRBD1 (5 bases). The V end was cut by 6 bases, the J end by 3 bases, with 12 bases between. Germline assignment: CDR1 LNHDA and CDR2 SQIVND (reference sequence). The CDR3 runs to 14 residues. CDR3: CASSAGGDNQPQHF. The CDR3 DNA is TGTGCCAGTAGCGCGGGGGGAGACAATCAGCCCCAGCATTTT.

This clone was detected once. The chain is built from TRBV19 and TRBJ2-1; 10 bases line up with TRBD1. V gave up 5 bases and J gave up 6 bases; unmatched junction bases: 7. CDR1 is LNHDA, CDR2 SQIVND, per germline (reference sequence). The CDR3 has 15 amino acids. CDR3 protein: CASSDLRQGANEQFF. The CDR3 DNA reads as TGTGCCAGTAGTGACCTCCGACAGGGGGCCAATGAGCAGTTCTTC.

The rearrangement links TRBV9 to TRBJ1-4; 7 nucleotides align to TRBD1. Germline trimming cut 0 bases from V and 7 bases from J; bases unmatched to any gene: 3. The CDR3 covers 14 residues. Germline CDR1 and CDR2: SGDLS and YYNGEE. The CDR3 is CASSVGRTGEKLFF. CDR3 nucleotides: TGTGCCAGCAGCGTAGGTCGGACAGGTGAAAAACTGTTTTTT.

The CDR3 nucleotides read TGTGCCAGCAGCTTACGGTCGAGCTTCGGGACAAAAGAGGCAAATGAGCAGTTCTTC. Amino acid sequence: CASSLRSSFGTKEANEQFF. The genes are TRBV7-7 and TRBJ2-1, with a tentative D call TRBD1 (6 bases). Germline V lookup: CDR1 SSHAT, CDR2 FNYEAQ (reference sequence). This CDR3 contains 19 residues. The germline V and J ends were trimmed by 2 bases and 7 bases, with 27 bases remaining between them.

V is TRBV27 and J is TRBJ2-1; 7 bases fit TRBD2. The CDR3 has 15 amino acids. J lost 7 bases, V lost 3 bases, and 9 bases had no gene match. Per germline, CDR1 MNHEY and CDR2 SMNVEV (reference sequence). The CDR3 DNA reads as TGTGCCAGCAGTTTCCTAACGGGGGGAAGGAATGAGCAGTTCTTC. Encoded protein: CASSFLTGGRNEQFF.

V is TRBV7-8 and J is TRBJ2-7, with TRBD2 identical over 13 bases. J lost 0 bases, V lost 5 bases, and 4 bases had no gene match. The CDR3 covers 16 residues. Germline loops: CDR1 SGHVS, CDR2 FQNEAQ. CDR3 nucleotide sequence: TGTGCCAGCAGCACAGGACTAGCGGGGGCCTCCTACGAGCAGTACTTC. Protein product: CASSTGLAGASYEQYF.

This clone has a handful of counts. V usage is TRBV4-2 and J usage is TRBJ1-2, with TRBD1 matching over 8 bases. Germline CDR1 reads LGHNA; CDR2 reads YNFKEQ. V was pared by 3 bases and J by 0 bases, with 6 bases of the junction left unmatched. The CDR3 totals 16 residues. CDR3 DNA: TGTGCCAGCAGCCAGTCACAGGGGGTAACTAACTATGGCTACACCTTC. It encodes CASSQSQGVTNYGYTF.

The chain has TRBV4-1 and TRBJ2-3; 8 positions agree with TRBD2. The V gene end was trimmed by 6 bases and the J gene end by 2 bases; junction bases not matched to a gene: 16. The germline V gene encodes CDR1 MGHRA and CDR2 YSYEKL. CDR3 length equals 18 residues. The CDR3 nucleotides read TGCGCCAGCAGTCGGGGGGGGGTTTTAGCGGCTCACACAGATACGCAGTATTTT. Protein product: CASSRGGVLAAHTDTQYF.

The chain links TRBV5-1 to TRBJ1-1, with D maybe TRBD1 (6 bases). Trimming removed 3 bases at V and 3 bases at J, with 18 bases between. Germline V gives CDR1 SGHRS, CDR2 YFSETQ. This CDR3 is built from 16 residues. The DNA for the CDR3 is TGCGCCAGCAGCTACCGCCCAGGGGCGGAGGACACTGAAGCTTTCTTT. Encoded protein: CASSYRPGAEDTEAFF.

This chain connects TRBV27 to TRBJ2-1; maybe TRBD2 (6 bases). Deletions cut 7 bases from V and 2 bases from J, with 15 bases between. The CDR3 spans 15 residues. Per the germline V gene, CDR1 is MNHEY and CDR2 is SMNVEV (reference sequence). The CDR3 DNA is TGTGCCAGCACTCCCGGGGGTTGGCCCTACAATGAGCAGTTCTTC. Its translation is CASTPGGWPYNEQFF.

The V and J genes are TRBV7-9 and TRBJ1-2; no reliable D call. The CDR3 has 12 residues. Germline CDR1 and CDR2: SEHNR and FQNEAQ (reference sequence). V was clipped by 1 base and J by 4 bases, with 4 bases between them. CDR3 sequence (DNA): TGTGCCAGCAGCTTAGGCAGCTATGGCTACACCTTC. This translates into CASSLGSYGYTF.

V gene TRBV6-1 combines with J gene TRBJ1-2; 9 bases map to TRBD1. The CDR3 totals 15 residues. Unmatched junction bases numbered 3, after V lost 1 base and J lost 3 bases. CDR1 and CDR2 (germline): MNHNS, SASEGT. The CDR3 region is CASSEGQGVYYGYTF. The DNA of the CDR3 is TGTGCCAGCAGTGAAGGACAGGGGGTTTACTATGGCTACACCTTC.

The rearrangement uses TRBV4-3 and TRBJ2-3; 11 bases match TRBD2. The CDR3 loop spans 17 amino acids. V lost 1 base, J lost 0 bases, and 3 bases stayed unmatched. CDR1 LGHNA and CDR2 YSLEER come from the germline V gene. CDR3 protein: CASSQVPSGGSTDTQYF. The CDR3 nucleotides are TGCGCCAGCAGCCAAGTACCTAGCGGGGGGAGCACAGATACGCAGTATTTT.

The chain combines TRBV9 with TRBJ1-5, with TRBD1 matching 8 bases. The CDR3 runs to 17 residues. The V gene's germline CDR1 is SGDLS and CDR2 YYNGEE. The J segment lost 0 bases and the V segment lost 4 bases, leaving 9 bases of the junction unmatched. CDR3 residues: CASSQTGDLRSNQPQHF. The CDR3 bases are TGTGCCAGCAGCCAGACAGGGGACCTACGTAGCAATCAGCCCCAGCATTTT.